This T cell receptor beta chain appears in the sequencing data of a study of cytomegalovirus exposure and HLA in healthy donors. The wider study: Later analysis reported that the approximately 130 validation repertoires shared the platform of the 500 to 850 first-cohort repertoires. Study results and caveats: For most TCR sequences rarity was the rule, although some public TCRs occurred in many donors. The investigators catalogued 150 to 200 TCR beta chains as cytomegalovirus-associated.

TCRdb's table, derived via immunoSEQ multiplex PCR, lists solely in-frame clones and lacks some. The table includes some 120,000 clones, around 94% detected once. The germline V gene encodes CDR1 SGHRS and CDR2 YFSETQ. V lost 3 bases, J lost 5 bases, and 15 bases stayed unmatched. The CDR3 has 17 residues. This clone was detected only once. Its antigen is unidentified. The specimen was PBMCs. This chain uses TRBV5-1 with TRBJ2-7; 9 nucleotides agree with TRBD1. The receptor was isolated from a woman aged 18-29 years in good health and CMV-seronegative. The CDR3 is CASSSTGTGRGENEQYF. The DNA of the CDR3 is TGCGCCAGCAGCTCGACCGGGACAGGGAGGGGTGAGAACGAGCAGTACTTC.